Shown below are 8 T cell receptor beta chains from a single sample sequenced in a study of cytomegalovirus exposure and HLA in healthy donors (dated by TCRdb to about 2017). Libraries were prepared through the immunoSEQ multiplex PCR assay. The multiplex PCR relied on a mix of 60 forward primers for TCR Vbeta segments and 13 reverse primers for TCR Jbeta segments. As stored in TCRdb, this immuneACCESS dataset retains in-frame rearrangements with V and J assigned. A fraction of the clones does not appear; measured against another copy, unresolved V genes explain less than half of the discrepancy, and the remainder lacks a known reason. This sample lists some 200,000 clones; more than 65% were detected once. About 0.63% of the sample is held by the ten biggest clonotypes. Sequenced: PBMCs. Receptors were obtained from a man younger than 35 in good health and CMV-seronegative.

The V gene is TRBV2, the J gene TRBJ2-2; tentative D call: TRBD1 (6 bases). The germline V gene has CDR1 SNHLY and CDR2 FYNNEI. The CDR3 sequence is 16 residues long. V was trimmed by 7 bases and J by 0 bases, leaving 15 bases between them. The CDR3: CASTGLGAANTGELFF. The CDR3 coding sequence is TGTGCCAGCACCGGACTGGGGGCTGCGAACACCGGGGAGCTGTTTTTT. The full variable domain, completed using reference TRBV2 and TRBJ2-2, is EPEVTQTPSHQVTQMGQEVILRCVPISNHLYFYWYRQILGQKVEFLVSFYNNEISEKSEIFDDQFSVERPDGSNFTLKIRSTKLEDSAMYFCASTGLGAANTGELFFGEGSRLTVL.

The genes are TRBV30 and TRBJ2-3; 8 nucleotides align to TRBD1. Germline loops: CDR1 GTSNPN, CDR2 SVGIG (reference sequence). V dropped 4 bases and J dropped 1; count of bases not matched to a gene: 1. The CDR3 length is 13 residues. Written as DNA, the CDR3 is TGTGCCTGGACCAGGGGGCGCACAGATACGCAGTATTTT. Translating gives CAWTRGRTDTQYF.

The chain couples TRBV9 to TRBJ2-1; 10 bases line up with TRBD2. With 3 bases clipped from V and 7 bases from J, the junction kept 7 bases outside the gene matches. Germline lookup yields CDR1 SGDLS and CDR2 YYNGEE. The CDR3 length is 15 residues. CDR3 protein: CASSAGLAVINEQFF. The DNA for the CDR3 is TGTGCCAGCAGCGCAGGACTAGCGGTGATTAATGAGCAGTTCTTC.

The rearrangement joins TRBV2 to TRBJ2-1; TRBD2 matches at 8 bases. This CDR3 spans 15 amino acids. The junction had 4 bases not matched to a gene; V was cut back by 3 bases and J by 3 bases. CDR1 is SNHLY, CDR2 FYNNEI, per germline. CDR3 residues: CASSEMTSVYNEQFF. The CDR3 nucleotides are TGTGCCAGCAGTGAGATGACTAGCGTCTACAATGAGCAGTTCTTC.

CDR3 in amino acids: CASSLSRGTYEQYF. In DNA, the CDR3 is TGTGCCAGCAGTTTATCTCGGGGGACCTACGAGCAGTACTTC. The chain links TRBV27 to TRBJ2-7; D may be TRBD2 (6 bases). The CDR3 spans 14 residues. The ends were cut back, 0 bases at V and 2 bases at J, with 8 bases in the middle. Germline V lookup: CDR1 MNHEY, CDR2 SMNVEV (reference sequence).

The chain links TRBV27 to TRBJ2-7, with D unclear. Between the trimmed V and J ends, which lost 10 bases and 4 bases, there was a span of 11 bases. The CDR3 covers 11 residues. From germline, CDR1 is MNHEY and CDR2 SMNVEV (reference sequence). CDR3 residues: CATHTIYEQYF. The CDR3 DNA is TGTGCCACCCATACTATTTACGAGCAGTACTTC.

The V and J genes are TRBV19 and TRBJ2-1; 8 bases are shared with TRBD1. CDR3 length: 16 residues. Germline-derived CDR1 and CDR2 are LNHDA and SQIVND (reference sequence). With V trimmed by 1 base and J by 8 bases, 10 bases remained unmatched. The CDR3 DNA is TGTGCCAGTAGTATAGTAGAGAGGACAGGGACTGATGAGCAGTTCTTC. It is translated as CASSIVERTGTDEQFF.

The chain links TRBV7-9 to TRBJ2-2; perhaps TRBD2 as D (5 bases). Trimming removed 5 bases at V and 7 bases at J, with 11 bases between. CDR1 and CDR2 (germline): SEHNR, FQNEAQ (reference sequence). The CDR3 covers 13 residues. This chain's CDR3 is CASSPTGDGELFF. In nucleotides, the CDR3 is TGTGCCAGCAGCCCGACCGGGGACGGGGAGCTGTTTTTT.